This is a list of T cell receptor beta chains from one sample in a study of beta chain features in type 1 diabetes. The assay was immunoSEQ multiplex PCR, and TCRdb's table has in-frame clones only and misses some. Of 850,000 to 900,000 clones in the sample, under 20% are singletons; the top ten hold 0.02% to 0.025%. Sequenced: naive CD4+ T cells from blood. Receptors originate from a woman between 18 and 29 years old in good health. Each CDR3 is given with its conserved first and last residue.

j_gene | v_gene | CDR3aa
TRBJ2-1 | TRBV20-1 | CSGSSYNEQFF
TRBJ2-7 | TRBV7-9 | CASSLVGRGEGIQQYF
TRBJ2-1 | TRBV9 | CASSVWGLAENEQFF
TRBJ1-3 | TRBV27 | CASSRRGDSGNTIYF
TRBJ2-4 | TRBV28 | CASNRHGTGAIQYF
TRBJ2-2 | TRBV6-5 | CASSYSMRVPGELFF
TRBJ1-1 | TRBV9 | CASSVDRDTEAFF
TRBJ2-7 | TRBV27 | CASSLSGGSYEQYF
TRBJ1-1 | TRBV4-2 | CASSQMGTNTEAFF
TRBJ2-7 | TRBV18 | CASSPRTEAYEQYF
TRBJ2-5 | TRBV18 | CASSPGTGQETQYF
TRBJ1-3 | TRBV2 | CASSVQGASSGNTIYF
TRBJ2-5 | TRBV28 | CASSLTGVLGTQYF
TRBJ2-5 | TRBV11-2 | CASSFRAEETQYF
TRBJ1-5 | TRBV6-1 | CASRRGQGNQPQHF
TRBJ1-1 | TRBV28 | CASSLLGDTTEAFF
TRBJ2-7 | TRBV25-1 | CASSKQTGGVSHEQYF
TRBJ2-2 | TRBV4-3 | CASSQDSIGELFF
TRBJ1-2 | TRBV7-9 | CASTTGRNYGYTF
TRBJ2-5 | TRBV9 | CASSVLQRTPGTQYF
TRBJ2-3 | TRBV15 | CATSRGRASTDTQYF
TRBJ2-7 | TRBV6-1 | CAISDIPSPARGNEQYF
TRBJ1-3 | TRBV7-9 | CASSSRGNTIYF
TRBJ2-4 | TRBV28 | CARRGWGYPKNIQYF
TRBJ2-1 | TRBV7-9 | CASSLNARETKYNEQFF
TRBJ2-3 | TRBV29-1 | CSATGDTQYF
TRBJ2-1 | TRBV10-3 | CATLRGLAGYEQFF
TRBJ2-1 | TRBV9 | CASSRENGNEQFF
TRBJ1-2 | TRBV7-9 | CASSLSQGYGYTF
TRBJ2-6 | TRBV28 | CASSLATSGANVLTF
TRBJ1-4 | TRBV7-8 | CASRPGQQTTNEKLFF
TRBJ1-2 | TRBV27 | CASSFLRDRATLKYYGYTF
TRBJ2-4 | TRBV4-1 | CASSQDEAAKNIQYF
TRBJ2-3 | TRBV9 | CASSVHRGDTQYF
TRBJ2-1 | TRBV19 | CASSIDRRNEQFF
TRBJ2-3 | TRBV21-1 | CASSKSIGQPTDTQYF
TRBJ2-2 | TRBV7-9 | CASSSLPGTPTGELFF
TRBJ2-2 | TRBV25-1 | CAIIGRWTGELFF
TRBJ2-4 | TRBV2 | CASNRRSAKNIQYF
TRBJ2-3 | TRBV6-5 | CASSYGTVSDTQYF
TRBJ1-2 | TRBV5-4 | CASGRQGVNYGYTF
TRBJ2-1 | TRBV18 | CASSLQGFSYNEQFF
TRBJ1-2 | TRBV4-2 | CASSQPIGQAEGGYTF
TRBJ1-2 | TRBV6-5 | CASRPGPTYGYTF
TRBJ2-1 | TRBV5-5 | CASSSIGNEQFF
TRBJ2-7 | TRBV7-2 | CASSLAGRTSGKYEQYF
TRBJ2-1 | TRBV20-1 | CRGVGYNEQFF
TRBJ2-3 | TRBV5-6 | CASSFRASGRFRPDTQYF
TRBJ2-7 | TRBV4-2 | CASSLDRGSPYEQYF
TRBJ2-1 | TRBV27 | CASSTDRVPWYNEQFF
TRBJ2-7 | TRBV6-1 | CASSWGISYEQYF
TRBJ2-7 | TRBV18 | CASSQAGGRYEQYF
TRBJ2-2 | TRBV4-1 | CASSLAGGRFGELFF
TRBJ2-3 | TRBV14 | CASSPRSSGDSTDTQYF
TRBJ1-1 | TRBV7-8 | CASSFRTGGENTEAFF
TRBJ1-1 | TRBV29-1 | CSVRTGERTEAFF